This is a list of T cell receptor beta chains from one sample in a study of blood T cell repertoires in COVID-19. TCRdb keeps only in-frame clones here, not all; method: immunoSEQ multiplex PCR. Among 95,000 to 150,000 clones listed, about 94% were seen once. Input material: peripheral blood. These receptor sequences come from a man aged 45-65 years with COVID-19, enrolled during active disease. The CDR3 runs from the conserved cysteine through the conserved F or W.

V | length | CDR3
TRBV18 | 16 | CASSPGAGGLNTEAFF
TRBV7-9 | 14 | CASSLTEGSTEAFF
TRBV30 | 17 | CAWTRTGVVVTNEKLFF
TRBV3-1/TRBV3-2 | 15 | CASSQDQRVLGELFF
TRBV4-1 | 14 | CASSQAGESTEAFF
TRBV3-1/TRBV3-2 | 13 | CASNQGGGDTQYF
TRBV29-1 | 13 | CSAYAGEEGFDTF
TRBV28 | 13 | CASSSGQGEGYTF
TRBV15 | 14 | CATSRAGSAGGKVF
TRBV14 | 15 | CASSQRGGGRETQYF
TRBV6-5 | 12 | CASNPRAGADTF
TRBV12-3/TRBV12-4 | 13 | CASSSSSPGELFF
TRBV6-6 | 16 | CASSREGGTGANVLTF
TRBV11-2 | 14 | CASSLTTSTDTQYF
TRBV5-1 | 17 | CASSSSAAELPNSPLHF
TRBV7-2 | 14 | CASSKMGQLEPQHF
TRBV11-1 | 14 | CASSPDSSNSPLHF
TRBV28 | 13 | CASSAGGLVEQYF
TRBV6-5 | 14 | CASVVHREGFEAFF
TRBV29-1 | 17 | CSAEGGVAGEGSYEQYF
TRBV27 | 16 | CASSFLTSGRRNEQFF
TRBV5-4 | 17 | CASSRTGDMGSNQPQHF
TRBV9 | 16 | CASSVLEGAQTGELFF
TRBV13 | 16 | CASSSRLAGGPDTQYF
TRBV13 | 12 | CASQASTDTQYF
TRBV5-6 | 14 | CASSLGQAIYEQYF
TRBV30 | 13 | CAWSTQGDQPQHF
TRBV7-9 | 14 | CASSLQREAGEQFF
TRBV7-9 | 14 | CASSASRQLESYTF
TRBV9 | 15 | CASSFGTGEGNTIYF
TRBV9 | 18 | CASSVEIRASGSPNEQFF
TRBV7-2 | 15 | CASTPRDGSPNEQYF
TRBV19 | 14 | CASSIVRDTGELFF
TRBV28 | 11 | CASSSPSARTF
TRBV7-3 | 14 | CASSSEGWTDTQYF
TRBV4-3 | 13 | CASSQDVVNEQFF
TRBV19 | 15 | CASSRDRGQNQPQHF
TRBV6-5 | 14 | CASTNGVSGNTIYF
TRBV19 | 12 | CASSETGYEQFF
TRBV4-2 | 16 | CASSLAGQGNTDTQYF
TRBV28 | 15 | CASRWTSGRMNEQYF
TRBV3-1/TRBV3-2 | 17 | CASSQDQLAGGYNEQFF
TRBV6-1 | 15 | CASSEAGTGNEKLFF
TRBV19 | 14 | CASSTGQGTEKLFF
TRBV7-8 | 12 | CASSLVRETQYF
TRBV12-3/TRBV12-4 | 13 | CASSPLGRPEAFF
TRBV6-1 | 14 | CASSDPGGQETQYF
TRBV29-1 | 12 | CSVRSDRNEQYF
TRBV28 | 17 | CASSSNRQGGGNEKLFF
TRBV7-9 | 17 | CASSRTGPEGGTGELFF
TRBV28 | 13 | CASSLWAGSEAFF
TRBV21-1 | 14 | CASSKGRGPYGYTF
TRBV5-6 | 15 | CASSDQGVPYNEQFF
TRBV9 | 16 | CASSVDPGLAGGTQYF
TRBV28 | 16 | CASTFYGGGGSNEQYF